A selection of T cell receptor beta chains follows, all from one sample in a study of blood T cells in healthy people across ages. TCRdb re-called the 5' RACE reads through MiXCR, storing one row per CDR3 protein. The sample comprises over 1.5 million distinct CDR3 sequences, roughly 50% of which are singletons, and less than 2.5% rests with the top ten. The sample taken for sequencing was blood. The receptor source for this set is a woman between 35 and 50 years old in good health. Both conserved end residues are part of each CDR3. Each record gives: D gene, clone size, J gene, V gene, CDR3 length, CDR3 protein, CDR3 DNA. The D gene is left open where the match is weak. The size field is filled for only some rows; it gives once, few, many or a size class.

TRBD1,.,TRBJ2-7,TRBV10-3,12,CAISQGDYEQYF,TGTGCCATCAGTCAGGGGGACTACGAGCAGTACTTC
.,.,TRBJ2-2,TRBV7-3,13,CASSLTVGGELFF,TGTGCCAGCAGCTTAACGGTTGGCGGGGAGCTGTTTTTT
TRBD2,few,TRBJ2-3,TRBV2,16,CASRSPGLGRGDTQYF,TGTGCCAGCAGGAGCCCCGGACTAGGGAGGGGAGATACGCAGTATTTT
.,.,TRBJ2-5,TRBV6-1,14,CASIVLQGQETQYF,TGTGCCAGCATCGTTTTACAGGGCCAAGAGACCCAGTACTTC
TRBD1,.,TRBJ2-7,TRBV7-9,16,CASSLLRTGDRREQYF,TGTGCCAGCAGCTTACTAAGGACAGGGGATCGTCGCGAGCAGTACTTC
TRBD2,.,TRBJ2-1,TRBV20-1,14,CSASGGGLYNEQFF,TGCAGTGCTAGCGGCGGGGGACTGTACAATGAGCAGTTCTTC
TRBD2,few,TRBJ2-3,TRBV20-1,16,CSASKASGGAADTQYF,TGCAGTGCTAGTAAGGCTAGCGGGGGGGCTGCAGATACGCAGTATTTT
TRBD1,few,TRBJ2-3,TRBV6-2/TRBV6-3,19,CASSYSTGGVGPRTDTQYF,TGTGCCAGCAGTTACTCAACAGGGGGTGTGGGACCCAGGACAGATACGCAGTATTTT
TRBD1,.,TRBJ1-5,TRBV7-9,14,CASGYRGSNQPQHF,TGTGCCAGCGGCTACAGGGGTAGCAATCAGCCCCAGCATTTT
.,.,TRBJ2-3,TRBV4-2,16,CASSQAISGFTDTQYF,TGTGCCAGCAGCCAAGCAATCTCCGGATTCACAGATACGCAGTATTTT
TRBD1,.,TRBJ2-1,TRBV7-2,14,CASRWDRGVNEQFF,TGTGCCAGCAGGTGGGACAGGGGGGTCAATGAGCAGTTCTTC
.,once,TRBJ1-2,TRBV12-3/TRBV12-4,17,CASSFSILGPSYYGYTF,TGTGCCAGCAGTTTTTCCATCCTTGGACCAAGCTACTATGGCTACACCTTC
.,.,TRBJ2-1,TRBV24-1,16,CATSDWAGSSYNEQFF,TGTGCCACCAGTGATTGGGCCGGGAGCTCCTACAATGAGCAGTTCTTC
.,.,TRBJ1-2,TRBV25-1,14,CASSEAGGFRGYTF,TGTGCCAGCAGTGAGGCAGGAGGATTCCGTGGCTACACCTTC
.,.,TRBJ2-6,TRBV19,18,CASSPQPRAGSGANVLTF,TGTGCCAGTAGTCCCCAACCCCGAGCGGGCTCTGGGGCCAACGTCCTGACTTTC
.,.,TRBJ2-5,TRBV25-1,15,CASSGKQGFGETQYF,TGTGCCAGCAGTGGAAAACAGGGTTTCGGGGAGACCCAGTACTTC
.,.,TRBJ2-2,TRBV4-3,15,CASSQGGMNTGELFF,TGCGCCAGCAGCCAAGGGGGGATGAACACCGGGGAGCTGTTTTTT
.,.,TRBJ2-5,TRBV6-2/TRBV6-3,15,CASGGLRGGEETQYF,TGTGCCAGCGGCGGATTGCGAGGGGGAGAAGAGACCCAGTACTTC